This entry lists 30 T cell receptor beta chains sequenced from one sample in a study of T cells in Graves' hyperthyroidism and ophthalmopathy (dated by TCRdb to the late 2010s). The library was prepared using multiplex PCR. These reads were obtained on an Illumina HiSeq 2000. Amplification of TCR beta CDR3 regions was carried out from RNA transcripts. The first round of RT-PCR for the TCR CDR3 was performed with the HTBI primer set and the Qiagen OneStep RT-PCR kit. TCRdb's own reprocessing of the public reads used fastp at Q25 and MiXCR and kept productive beta chains. Merged by CDR3 protein, the rows form single entries marked with the most common genes and DNA. For this sample the table gives about 95,000 distinct CDR3 sequences, of which roughly 39% were detected only once. Of the sample, roughly 10% is held by the ten largest clones. Material for sequencing was peripheral blood or thyroid tissue (not recorded which). The receptors come from a woman aged 25-40 years with Graves' hyperthyroidism.

There are many counts of this clonotype. The V call is TRBV7-3, the J call TRBJ2-5; D is possibly TRBD2 (7 bases). Trimming left V 6 bases short and J 7 bases short, with 9 bases between. The CDR3 has 11 amino acids. Germline lookup yields CDR1 SGHTA and CDR2 FQGTGA. Here the CDR3 DNA reads TGTGCCAGCAGGAGGGGGGGGACCCAGTACTTC. The encoded protein is CASRRGGTQYF.

This clonotype was counted a single time. The gene calls are TRBV7-8 and TRBJ2-5, with 9 bases lining up with TRBD1. This CDR3 has 15 amino acids. The V gene's germline CDR1 is SGHVS and CDR2 FQNEAQ. J lost 5 bases, V lost 4 bases, and 8 bases had no gene match. The CDR3 loop reads CASSSGQGPKETQYF. As DNA, the CDR3 is TGTGCCAGCAGCTCGGGACAGGGTCCAAAGGAGACCCAGTACTTC.

About this clonotype: Since no conserved phenylalanine or tryptophan closes the CDR3, a read error is the likely cause. CDR3 bases: TGTGCCAGCAGCTTAGGATCCGGGGTGTCCGGGGAGCTGTTTCTT. Its protein is CASSLGSGVSGELFL. The V and J genes are TRBV7-9 and TRBJ2-2; a weak D match, TRBD2 (5 bases). V was clipped by 1 base and J by 6 bases, with 12 bases between them. CDR1 and CDR2 from the germline V gene are SEHNR and FQNEAQ (reference sequence). This CDR3 is 15 amino acids long.

This clonotype was recorded at least ten times. The V gene is TRBV4-1, the J gene TRBJ1-2; perhaps TRBD1 as D (6 bases). CDR1 and CDR2 (germline): MGHRA, YSYEKL. The V end was cut by 2 bases, the J end by 0 bases, with 10 bases between. The CDR3 spans 15 residues. Here the CDR3 DNA reads TGCGCCAGCAGCCAACCTAACAGGGCTAACTATGGCTACACCTTC. This sequence encodes CASSQPNRANYGYTF.

This chain connects TRBV20-1 to TRBJ2-7; perhaps TRBD2 as D (6 bases). Germline lookup yields CDR1 DFQATT and CDR2 SNEGSKA (reference sequence). The germline V and J ends were trimmed by 7 bases and 7 bases, with 14 bases remaining between them. The CDR3 is 11 amino acids. The CDR3 region is CSVDGSQEQYF. The CDR3, as DNA: TGCAGTGTGGACGGGAGTCAAGAGCAGTACTTC.

This clonotype was detected once. The rearrangement uses TRBV15 and TRBJ2-7, with 9 nucleotides matching TRBD1. CDR1 and CDR2 from the germline V gene are LNHNV and YYDKDF (reference sequence). This CDR3 comprises 14 residues. Losses at the gene ends were 1 base for V and 8 bases for J; bases not matched to a gene: 6. CDR3 region: CATSRGDRVNKQYF. The CDR3 DNA reads TGTGCCACCAGCAGAGGGGACAGGGTGAACAAGCAGTACTTC.

This clonotype appeared many times. The chain recombines TRBV20-1 with TRBJ2-2; D not resolved. Germline loops: CDR1 DFQATT, CDR2 SNEGSKA (reference sequence). The CDR3 runs to 14 residues. V lost 3 bases, J lost 3 bases, and 11 bases lay in between. The CDR3 DNA reads TGCAGTGCTAGCTTTATGGTTGACACCGGGGAGCTGTTTTTT. This codes for CSASFMVDTGELFF.

This clonotype has at least ten counts. This chain connects TRBV12-3 or TRBV12-4 to TRBJ1-4, with D possibly TRBD1 on 6 matching bases. Trimming took off 2 bases at V and 8 bases at J, with 12 bases between the two ends. This CDR3 has 14 residues. The CDR3 spells CASSLQQGGEKLFF. CDR3 bases: TGTGCCAGCAGTTTACAACAGGGAGGAGAAAAACTGTTTTTT.

This clonotype was recorded at least ten times. This chain joins TRBV5-1 and TRBJ2-5, with D possibly TRBD2 on 5 matching bases. This CDR3 region has 15 residues. V lost 0 bases, J lost 5 bases, and 14 bases lay in between. Germline V gene sequence: CDR1 SGHRS, CDR2 YFSETQ. The CDR3 DNA reads TGCGCCAGCAGCTTGGAGTACCCAAGAGGGGAGACCCAGTACTTC. Amino acid sequence: CASSLEYPRGETQYF.

The chain is built from TRBV15 and TRBJ2-7; 8 nucleotides align to TRBD1. This CDR3 is built from 17 residues. Germline V gene sequence: CDR1 LNHNV, CDR2 YYDKDF (reference sequence). Trimming took 3 bases from V and 4 from J; bases not matched to a gene: 14. The DNA of the CDR3 is TGTGCCACCAGCAGCTACCGTTCAGGGGGCGTTGGGTACGAGCAGTACTTC. It codes for CATSSYRSGGVGYEQYF.

In its sample, this clonotype was seen a few times. V and J are TRBV10-3 and TRBJ2-7, with 7 bases identical to TRBD1. Losses at the gene ends were 4 bases for V and 4 bases for J; bases not matched to a gene: 1. CDR1 and CDR2 (germline): ENHRY, SYGVKD. This CDR3 is built from 12 residues. The CDR3 nucleotides are TGTGCCATCAGTGGACAGGGTTACGAGCAGTACTTC. This codes for CAISGQGYEQYF.

Comment on this clonotype: The junction does not match germline at one end; this may be a read error. V gene TRBV2 combines with J gene TRBJ2-6, with a tentative D call TRBD1 (5 bases). Germline V gives CDR1 SNHLY, CDR2 FYNNEI. The CDR3 has 11 amino acids. The CDR3 nucleotides read TGTGCCAGCAGGGCAGGGTTCGCTGAAGCTTTC. Its protein product is CASRAGFAEAF.

This clonotype was seen repeatedly, ten times or more. The J gene is TRBJ2-5, the V gene TRBV6-5; the D is unclear. The CDR3 runs 15 residues. V shed 2 bases and J shed 5 bases, with 15 bases lying between them. Germline V gene lookup returns CDR1 MNHEY and CDR2 SVGAGI. CDR3 nucleotides: TGTGCCAGCAGTTACGGTCAGGCCACTCGCGAGACCCAGTACTTC. Translated, it gives CASSYGQATRETQYF.

This sequence joins TRBV7-8 and TRBJ2-7, with a possible D match to TRBD1 (6 bases). This CDR3 is built from 13 residues. Germline V gene data show CDR1 as SGHVS and CDR2 as FQNEAQ. V lost 8 bases and J 6 bases, leaving 17 bases between the germline ends. The CDR3 loop is CASRPGAPGEQYF. The CDR3 bases are TGTGCCAGCCGACCAGGGGCCCCGGGCGAGCAGTACTTC.

This clonotype was counted ten times or more. V is TRBV19 and J is TRBJ1-4; the match to TRBD1 covers 7 bases. V lost 5 bases to trimming and J lost 1 base; unmatched junction nucleotides: 10. Germline V gene sequence: CDR1 LNHDA, CDR2 SQIVND (reference sequence). This CDR3 spans 17 amino acids. The CDR3 DNA reads TGTGCCAGTAGTTTCCATGCAAACAGGGGAACTAATGAAAAACTGTTTTTT. Its translation: CASSFHANRGTNEKLFF.

The gene calls are TRBV7-2 and TRBJ2-5; TRBD2 agrees at 9 bases. Germline V gives CDR1 SGHTA, CDR2 FQGNSA. The CDR3 contains 18 residues. V was clipped by 1 base and J by 2 bases; unmatched bases: 11. The CDR3 DNA reads TGTGCCAGCAGCTTAGTAGGGCTAGCGGGAACACCTCAAGAGACCCAGTACTTC. Encoded protein: CASSLVGLAGTPQETQYF.

There are many counts of this clonotype. The rearrangement links TRBV6-5 to TRBJ1-5; maybe TRBD1 (5 bases). The CDR3 contains 14 residues. Germline values: CDR1 MNHEY, CDR2 SVGAGI. Between the trimmed V and J ends, which lost 7 bases and 6 bases, there was a span of 16 bases. This CDR3 reads CASTTGPRGQPQHF. In nucleotides, the CDR3 is TGTGCCAGCACCACCGGGCCAAGGGGTCAGCCCCAGCATTTT.

This clonotype has at least ten counts. The gene calls are TRBV18 and TRBJ1-2; D remains unclear. In germline, CDR1 is KGHSH, CDR2 LQKENI. The ends were cut back, 0 bases at V and 10 bases at J, with 12 bases in the middle. CDR3 length: 13 residues. CDR3 coding DNA: TGTGCCAGCTCACCACCGCGCCACGATCACTACACCTTC. It codes for CASSPPRHDHYTF.

The chain links TRBV7-9 to TRBJ2-7; 8 bases map to TRBD1. The germline gives CDR1 SEHNR, CDR2 FQNEAQ (reference sequence). The J segment lost 3 bases and the V segment lost 4 bases, leaving 14 bases of the junction unmatched. CDR3 length: 17 amino acids. CDR3 in DNA: TGTGCCAGCAGCTCCCCGCGACAGGGGCCGACTTACTACGAGCAGTACTTC. It encodes CASSSPRQGPTYYEQYF.

This chain uses TRBV15 with TRBJ1-4, with D tentatively TRBD1 (5 bases). CDR1 is LNHNV and CDR2 is YYDKDF in the germline V gene (reference sequence). This CDR3 has 19 residues. The V end was cut by 0 bases, the J end by 3 bases, with 20 bases between. CDR3 coding DNA: TGTGCCACCAGCAGAGATCGTGGGGGGGTACGCAAAGCTAATGAAAAACTGTTTTTT. It encodes CATSRDRGGVRKANEKLFF.

This clonotype has ten or more counts. The chain carries TRBV9 and TRBJ2-2; 9 bases align to TRBD2. V shed 0 bases, J shed 3 bases, and the junction held 0 bases outside the gene matches. This CDR3 spans 15 amino acids. Germline V gene data show CDR1 as SGDLS and CDR2 as YYNGEE. CDR3 in DNA: TGTGCCAGCAGCGTAGGCGGGGGGGACACCGGGGAGCTGTTTTTT. Protein product: CASSVGGGDTGELFF. The full variable domain, completed using reference TRBV9 and TRBJ2-2, is DSGVTQTPKHLITATGQRVTLRCSPRSGDLSVYWYQQSLDQGLQFLIQYYNGEERAKGNILERFSAQQFPDLHSELNLSSLELGDSALYFCASSVGGGDTGELFFGEGSRLTVL.

This clonotype showed up many times. The CDR3 coding sequence is TGTGCCAGTAAAGAAGCACCCAATCAGCCCCAGCATTTT. Amino acid sequence: CASKEAPNQPQHF. The J gene is TRBJ1-5, the V gene TRBV19; D gene unclear. Germline V gene sequence: CDR1 LNHDA, CDR2 SQIVND (reference sequence). With 7 bases removed from V and 3 bases from J, the gap between germline ends came to 10 bases. This CDR3 region has 13 residues. Full variable domain (remainder filled in from reference TRBV19 and TRBJ1-5): DGGITQSPKYLFRKEGQNVTLSCEQNLNHDAMYWYRQDPGQGLRLIYYSQIVNDFQKGDIAEGYSVSREKKESFPLTVTSAQKNPTAFYLCASKEAPNQPQHFGDGTRLSIL.

At least ten counts were recorded for this clonotype. This rearrangement joins TRBV28 to TRBJ2-7; D perhaps matches TRBD1 (6 bases). The germline CDR1 and CDR2 sequences are MDHEN and SYDVKM. V lost 6 bases and J 2 bases, leaving 14 bases between the germline ends. This CDR3 has 14 residues. Here the CDR3 reads CASRPGTTAYEQYF. DNA for the CDR3: TGTGCCAGCAGACCCGGGACAACCGCCTACGAGCAGTACTTC. The whole variable domain, remainder taken from reference TRBV28 and TRBJ2-7, is DVKVTQSSRYLVKRTGEKVFLECVQDMDHENMFWYRQDPGLGLRLIYFSYDVKMKEKGDIPEGYSVSREKKERFSLILESASTNQTSMYLCASRPGTTAYEQYFGPGTRLTVT.

This clonotype has a count of ten or more. V is TRBV6-5 and J is TRBJ2-7; 13 positions agree with TRBD2. The CDR3 runs 15 residues. V shed 5 bases and J 0 bases; nucleotides not matched to a gene: 1. Germline CDR1 is MNHEY and CDR2 is SVGAGI. The CDR3 reads CASSGTSGVSYEQYF. CDR3 nucleotides: TGTGCCAGCAGTGGGACTAGCGGGGTCTCCTACGAGCAGTACTTC.

At least ten counts were recorded for this clonotype. The gene calls are TRBV4-2 and TRBJ1-5; D not resolved. The CDR3 is 16 amino acids. Germline V lookup: CDR1 LGHNA, CDR2 YNFKEQ. Trimming pared 0 bases from V and 11 bases from J, leaving 20 bases between. CDR3 loop: CASSQEFSGSLRAQHF. The CDR3 nucleotides are TGTGCCAGCAGCCAAGAATTCTCCGGAAGTCTTAGGGCCCAGCATTTT.

The chain joins TRBV7-2 to TRBJ2-7, with 8 positions matching TRBD2. There are 16 residues in the CDR3. Germline CDR1 is SGHTA and CDR2 is FQGNSA. V shed 4 bases, J shed 0 bases, and the junction held 8 bases outside the gene matches. CDR3 sequence (DNA): TGTGCCAGCAGCTCATTAGCGGGAAATTACTCCTACGAGCAGTACTTC. As protein: CASSSLAGNYSYEQYF.

The chain uses TRBV7-2 and TRBJ1-6; possible D gene TRBD1, 5 bases. V lost 2 bases and J 10 bases, leaving 12 bases between the germline ends. The germline V gene encodes CDR1 SGHTA and CDR2 FQGNSA. CDR3 length: 14 amino acids. CDR3 bases: TGTGCCAGCAGCTTACAGGGAAGAGGCTCACCCCTCCACTTT. It specifies CASSLQGRGSPLHF. The full variable domain, completed using reference TRBV7-2 and TRBJ1-6, is GAGVSQSPSNKVTEKGKDVELRCDPISGHTALYWYRQSLGQGLEFLIYFQGNSAPDKSGLPSDRFSAERTGGSVSTLTIQRTQQEDSAVYLCASSLQGRGSPLHFGNGTRLTVT.

This clonotype was observed many times. The rearrangement uses TRBV4-1 and TRBJ1-3; perhaps TRBD1 as D (6 bases). Germline V gene data show CDR1 as MGHRA and CDR2 as YSYEKL. The CDR3 length is 18 residues. V shed 0 bases and J shed 4 bases, with 19 bases lying between them. The CDR3 protein is CASSQDRGVRSQGNTIYF. The CDR3 DNA reads TGCGCCAGCAGCCAAGACAGGGGAGTAAGGAGTCAAGGAAACACCATATATTTT.

The chain joins TRBV29-1 to TRBJ2-3, with 13 bases that match TRBD2. Germline loops: CDR1 SQVTM, CDR2 ANQGSEA. The length of the CDR3 is 13 residues. With 7 bases clipped from V and 5 bases from J, the junction kept 3 bases outside the gene matches. The CDR3 DNA follows: TGCAGCGGTGGACTAGCGGGAGAAGATACGCAGTATTTT. Translating it yields CSGGLAGEDTQYF.

This clonotype has only a few counts. CDR3 DNA: TGTGCCAGCAGCTTTCGAGGGAAAGAGACCCAGTACTTC. It is translated as CASSFRGKETQYF. The V and J genes are TRBV7-2 and TRBJ2-5, with a possible D match to TRBD2 (5 bases). V was trimmed by 3 bases and J by 3 bases, leaving 8 bases between them. The germline V gene has CDR1 SGHTA and CDR2 FQGNSA. This CDR3 region has 13 residues.